The 21 T cell receptor beta chains below were found in one sample sequenced in a study of blood T cell repertoires in COVID-19. The table came from immunoSEQ multiplex PCR; TCRdb's copy has only in-frame clones and leaves some out. The table includes some 130,000 clones, more than 70% detected once. The specimen was peripheral blood. These receptors all stem from a man in his 70s with acute or convalescent COVID-19.

This rearrangement joins TRBV5-1 to TRBJ2-6; D remains unclear. The CDR3 is 15 residues long. The germline gives CDR1 SGHRS, CDR2 YFSETQ. Trimming removed 0 bases at V and 2 bases at J, with 6 bases between. CDR3 nucleotide sequence: TGCGCCAGCAGCTTGGAACAGCCTGGGGCCAACGTCCTGACTTTC. Protein product: CASSLEQPGANVLTF.

The V gene is TRBV11-2, the J gene TRBJ2-5; possibly TRBD1 for D (5 bases). The CDR3 has 14 residues. The V and J ends lost 8 bases and 1 base respectively, with 14 bases between them. Germline lookup yields CDR1 SGHAT and CDR2 FQNNGV. CDR3 bases: TGTGCCAGCGGCCTTTTTGGGGCCCAAGAGACCCAGTACTTC. It specifies CASGLFGAQETQYF.

This clone came up once. The chain joins TRBV7-8 to TRBJ1-6, with unresolved D. In germline, CDR1 is SGHVS, CDR2 FQNEAQ. CDR3 length equals 15 residues. V lost 5 bases to trimming and J lost 10 bases, with 18 bases between them. This CDR3 reads CASSPQASGLSPLHF. Here the CDR3 DNA reads TGTGCCAGCAGCCCCCAGGCCTCGGGATTATCACCCCTCCACTTT.

The chain carries TRBV7-3 and TRBJ2-3; 14 positions agree with TRBD2. CDR1 is SGHTA and CDR2 is FQGTGA in the germline V gene. Trimming took 5 bases from V and 4 from J; bases not matched to a gene: 5. The CDR3 covers 16 residues. CDR3 region: CASSPGTSGGPDTQYF. DNA for the CDR3: TGTGCCAGCAGCCCCGGGACTAGCGGGGGCCCAGATACGCAGTATTTT.

This clone was recorded only once. The chain recombines TRBV3-1 (or the pseudogene TRBV3-2) with TRBJ1-5; 8 bases line up with TRBD1. The CDR3 is 15 amino acids. Germline trimming cut 3 bases from V and 5 bases from J; bases unmatched to any gene: 6. Germline V gene lookup returns CDR1 LGHDT and CDR2 YNNKEL (reference sequence). The CDR3 nucleotides are TGTGCCAGCAGCCACGACAGGGGAATCGATCAGCCCCAGCATTTT. Amino acids: CASSHDRGIDQPQHF.

The genes are TRBV12-3 or TRBV12-4 and TRBJ1-2; a weak D match, TRBD1 (5 bases). The ends were cut back, 6 bases at V and 0 bases at J, with 8 bases in the middle. The CDR3 has 13 residues. The CDR3 region has the DNA TGTGCCAGCAGCACGGGGGCTAACTATGGCTACACCTTC. This encodes CASSTGANYGYTF.

The chain carries TRBV2 and TRBJ1-2, with 7 bases lining up with TRBD1. J lost 7 bases, V lost 4 bases, and 6 bases had no gene match. Germline loops: CDR1 SNHLY, CDR2 FYNNEI. This CDR3 comprises 13 residues. The CDR3 reads CASSGTGEAGYTF. DNA of the CDR3: TGTGCCAGCAGTGGAACAGGGGAGGCTGGCTACACCTTC.

The chain links TRBV12-5 to TRBJ2-5, with 9 nucleotides matching TRBD1. CDR3 size: 14 residues. V was clipped by 6 bases and J by 3 bases; unmatched bases: 5. Germline V gene data show CDR1 as LGHNT and CDR2 as FRNRAP. The CDR3 region has the DNA TGTGCTAGTGGAAACGGGACAGGGAAAGAGACCCAGTACTTC. This sequence encodes CASGNGTGKETQYF.

CDR3 DNA sequence: TGTGCCAGCAGCGGGGGGACAGGGGGCGCCGGCTACACCTTC. Its protein product is CASSGGTGGAGYTF. This sequence joins TRBV7-2 and TRBJ1-2; 12 bases align to TRBD1. Germline loops: CDR1 SGHTA, CDR2 FQGNSA. V lost 5 bases, J lost 8 bases, and 6 bases stayed unmatched. The CDR3 has 14 amino acids.

This clone has a single count. This rearrangement joins TRBV11-2 to TRBJ2-5, with D perhaps matching TRBD2 (5 bases). The CDR3 is made up of 14 amino acids. Trimming removed 3 bases from V and 5 bases from J, with 13 bases in between. Germline V gene lookup returns CDR1 SGHAT and CDR2 FQNNGV. This chain's CDR3 is CASSFLGRVETQYF. DNA of the CDR3: TGTGCCAGCAGCTTCCTTGGGCGGGTTGAGACCCAGTACTTC.

This clone was recorded at least ten times. The chain is built from TRBV11-2 and TRBJ2-7; 10 bases agree with TRBD1. Germline loops: CDR1 SGHAT, CDR2 FQNNGV. Trimming cost V 2 bases and J 9 bases; bases outside gene matches: 10. The CDR3 length is 15 residues. CDR3: CASSLNKGTGAVQYF. The CDR3 DNA reads as TGTGCCAGCAGCTTAAATAAGGGGACAGGGGCCGTGCAGTACTTC.

The chain employs TRBV7-6 and TRBJ2-1; TRBD2 aligns across 12 bases. The CDR3 contains 18 residues. Germline-derived CDR1 and CDR2 are SGHVS and FNYEAQ. Germline trimming cut 1 base from V and 5 bases from J; bases unmatched to any gene: 9. The CDR3 region has the DNA TGTGCCAGCAGCTTAGTGGCTAGCGGGGGGGGCGGTCACAATGAGCAGTTCTTC. Translation: CASSLVASGGGGHNEQFF.

The CDR3 region has the DNA TGTGCCAGCAGCTTAGGTGGGGGCGCGTACAATGAGCAGTTCTTC. Its protein is CASSLGGGAYNEQFF. The rearrangement uses TRBV7-6 and TRBJ2-1, with TRBD1 as a possible D gene (6 bases). V was shortened by 1 base and J by 4 bases, with 11 bases between the two germline ends. This CDR3 region has 15 residues. Germline V gene sequence: CDR1 SGHVS, CDR2 FNYEAQ.

In this sample, this clone turned up a few times. The genes are TRBV7-5 and TRBJ2-5; the D call TRBD1 from the table was never checked on the DNA. TRBV7-5 is annotated as a pseudogene. CDR3 length: 15 residues. The CDR3 nucleotides are TGTGCCAGAAGCTTTCTCGACAGGGGCGGGGAGACCCAGTACTTC. Amino acids: CARSFLDRGGETQYF.

J is TRBJ1-2 and V is TRBV6-6; weak D call: TRBD1 (5 bases). The CDR3 length is 10 residues. The V end lost 7 bases, the J end lost 8 bases, and 8 bases lay between the germline ends. The germline V gene encodes CDR1 MNHNY and CDR2 SVGAGI (reference sequence). The CDR3 DNA follows: TGTGCCAGCATGGGGGGGGGCTACACCTTC. Amino acid sequence: CASMGGGYTF.

The chain joins TRBV6-2 or TRBV6-3 to TRBJ1-2; TRBD1 might be the D (6 bases). The CDR3 runs 14 residues. The V end was cut by 6 bases, the J end by 1 base, with 12 bases between. CDR1 is MNHEY, CDR2 SVGEGT, per germline. The CDR3, as DNA: TGTGCCAGCAGCGGGAGGGGGTATAACTATGGCTACACCTTC. Its protein product is CASSGRGYNYGYTF.

The chain links TRBV2 to TRBJ1-1; 10 positions agree with TRBD1. In germline, CDR1 is SNHLY, CDR2 FYNNEI. The V gene end was trimmed by 6 bases and the J gene end by 5 bases; junction bases not matched to a gene: 12. This CDR3 spans 16 amino acids. The CDR3 DNA follows: TGTGCCAGCAGCAATACTCGGGACAGGGGCAGAACTGAAGCTTTCTTT. Residues: CASSNTRDRGRTEAFF.

This clone came up a few times. The chain joins TRBV28 to TRBJ1-1; 7 bases line up with TRBD1. V lost 2 bases and J lost 4; bases outside the gene matches: 4. CDR1 and CDR2 from the germline V gene are MDHEN and SYDVKM. The CDR3 is 14 amino acids. CDR3: CASSLGTVGTEAFF. CDR3 nucleotide sequence: TGTGCCAGCAGTTTAGGGACAGTTGGCACTGAAGCTTTCTTT.

J is TRBJ2-1 and V is TRBV3-1 (or the pseudogene TRBV3-2); D might be TRBD2 (5 bases). Germline loops: CDR1 LGHDT, CDR2 YNNKEL (reference sequence). V lost 4 bases and J lost 7, with 8 bases in between. The CDR3 sequence is 12 residues long. This CDR3 is CASSPSQNEQFF. CDR3 DNA sequence: TGTGCCAGCAGCCCTAGCCAAAATGAGCAGTTCTTC.

CDR3 amino acids: CASSEFLAGNNEQFF. In DNA, the CDR3 is TGTGCCAGCAGTGAATTTTTAGCGGGGAACAATGAGCAGTTCTTC. V usage is TRBV6-1 and J usage is TRBJ2-1, with 8 bases identical to TRBD2. CDR1 and CDR2 from the germline V gene are MNHNS and SASEGT. The CDR3 has 15 residues. J lost 5 bases, V lost 2 bases, and 5 bases had no gene match.

V is TRBV6-5 and J is TRBJ1-5; D gene unclear. In germline, CDR1 is MNHEY, CDR2 SVGAGI. Trimming took off 7 bases at V and 9 bases at J, with 16 bases between the two ends. The CDR3 length is 13 residues. The CDR3 loop reads CASISGTRGPQHF. The CDR3 nucleotides are TGTGCCAGCATTAGCGGCACCCGGGGGCCCCAGCATTTT.